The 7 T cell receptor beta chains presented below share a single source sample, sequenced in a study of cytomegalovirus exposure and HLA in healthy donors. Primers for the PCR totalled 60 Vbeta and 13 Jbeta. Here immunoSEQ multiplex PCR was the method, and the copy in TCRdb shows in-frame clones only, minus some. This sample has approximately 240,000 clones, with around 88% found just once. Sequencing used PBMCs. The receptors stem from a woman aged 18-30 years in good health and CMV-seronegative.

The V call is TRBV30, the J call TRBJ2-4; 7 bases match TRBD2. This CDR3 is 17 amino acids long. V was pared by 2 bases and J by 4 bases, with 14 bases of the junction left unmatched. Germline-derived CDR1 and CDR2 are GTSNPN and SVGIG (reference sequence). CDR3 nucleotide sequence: TGTGCCTGGAGTCCTACCCGCGGGAGTAATCCGAAAAACATTCAGTACTTC. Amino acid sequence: CAWSPTRGSNPKNIQYF.

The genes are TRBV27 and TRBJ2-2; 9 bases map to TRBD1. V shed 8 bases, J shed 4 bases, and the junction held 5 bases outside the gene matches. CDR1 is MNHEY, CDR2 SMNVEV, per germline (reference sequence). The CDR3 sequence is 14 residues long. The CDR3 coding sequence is TGTGCCAGCGCGCTGGACAGGGGCACCGGGGAGCTGTTTTTT. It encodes CASALDRGTGELFF.

The CDR3 nucleotides are TGCACCAGCAGCCAAGATTTACAGGGAATCTCCACAGATACGCAGTATTTT. It yields the protein CTSSQDLQGISTDTQYF. The gene calls are TRBV1 and TRBJ2-3; the D call in the table, TRBD1, was not verified against the DNA. TRBV1 is a pseudogene segment. This CDR3 comprises 17 residues.

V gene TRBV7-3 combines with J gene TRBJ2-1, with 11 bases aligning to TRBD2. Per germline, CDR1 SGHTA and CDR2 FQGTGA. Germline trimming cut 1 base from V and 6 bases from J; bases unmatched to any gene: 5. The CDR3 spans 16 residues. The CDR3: CASSLIGLAGGNEQFF. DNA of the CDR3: TGTGCCAGCAGCTTAATAGGGCTAGCGGGAGGCAATGAGCAGTTCTTC. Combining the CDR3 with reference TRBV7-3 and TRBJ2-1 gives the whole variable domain GAGVSQTPSNKVTEKGKYVELRCDPISGHTALYWYRQSLGQGPEFLIYFQGTGAADDSGLPNDRFFAVRPEGSVSTLKIQRTERGDSAVYLCASSLIGLAGGNEQFFGPGTRLTVL.

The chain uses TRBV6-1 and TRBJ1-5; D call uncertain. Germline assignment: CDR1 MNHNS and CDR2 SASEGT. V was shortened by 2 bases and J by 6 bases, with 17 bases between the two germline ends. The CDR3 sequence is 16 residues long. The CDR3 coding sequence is TGTGCCAGCAGTGAATTCCGGGGATCGGGGAGTCAGCCCCAGCATTTT. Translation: CASSEFRGSGSQPQHF.

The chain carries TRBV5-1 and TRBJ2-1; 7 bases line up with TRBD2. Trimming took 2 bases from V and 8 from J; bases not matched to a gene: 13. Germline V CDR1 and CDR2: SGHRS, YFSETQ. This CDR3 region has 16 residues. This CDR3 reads CASSLGMWRESDEQFF. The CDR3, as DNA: TGCGCCAGCAGCTTAGGAATGTGGCGGGAGAGCGATGAGCAGTTCTTC.

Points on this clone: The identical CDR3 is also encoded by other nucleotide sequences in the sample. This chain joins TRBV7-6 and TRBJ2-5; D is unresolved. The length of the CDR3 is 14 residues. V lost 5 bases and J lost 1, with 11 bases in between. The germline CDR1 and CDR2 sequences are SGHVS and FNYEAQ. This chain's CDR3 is CASSARRFQETQYF. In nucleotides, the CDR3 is TGTGCCAGCAGCGCGAGGCGGTTCCAAGAGACCCAGTACTTC.